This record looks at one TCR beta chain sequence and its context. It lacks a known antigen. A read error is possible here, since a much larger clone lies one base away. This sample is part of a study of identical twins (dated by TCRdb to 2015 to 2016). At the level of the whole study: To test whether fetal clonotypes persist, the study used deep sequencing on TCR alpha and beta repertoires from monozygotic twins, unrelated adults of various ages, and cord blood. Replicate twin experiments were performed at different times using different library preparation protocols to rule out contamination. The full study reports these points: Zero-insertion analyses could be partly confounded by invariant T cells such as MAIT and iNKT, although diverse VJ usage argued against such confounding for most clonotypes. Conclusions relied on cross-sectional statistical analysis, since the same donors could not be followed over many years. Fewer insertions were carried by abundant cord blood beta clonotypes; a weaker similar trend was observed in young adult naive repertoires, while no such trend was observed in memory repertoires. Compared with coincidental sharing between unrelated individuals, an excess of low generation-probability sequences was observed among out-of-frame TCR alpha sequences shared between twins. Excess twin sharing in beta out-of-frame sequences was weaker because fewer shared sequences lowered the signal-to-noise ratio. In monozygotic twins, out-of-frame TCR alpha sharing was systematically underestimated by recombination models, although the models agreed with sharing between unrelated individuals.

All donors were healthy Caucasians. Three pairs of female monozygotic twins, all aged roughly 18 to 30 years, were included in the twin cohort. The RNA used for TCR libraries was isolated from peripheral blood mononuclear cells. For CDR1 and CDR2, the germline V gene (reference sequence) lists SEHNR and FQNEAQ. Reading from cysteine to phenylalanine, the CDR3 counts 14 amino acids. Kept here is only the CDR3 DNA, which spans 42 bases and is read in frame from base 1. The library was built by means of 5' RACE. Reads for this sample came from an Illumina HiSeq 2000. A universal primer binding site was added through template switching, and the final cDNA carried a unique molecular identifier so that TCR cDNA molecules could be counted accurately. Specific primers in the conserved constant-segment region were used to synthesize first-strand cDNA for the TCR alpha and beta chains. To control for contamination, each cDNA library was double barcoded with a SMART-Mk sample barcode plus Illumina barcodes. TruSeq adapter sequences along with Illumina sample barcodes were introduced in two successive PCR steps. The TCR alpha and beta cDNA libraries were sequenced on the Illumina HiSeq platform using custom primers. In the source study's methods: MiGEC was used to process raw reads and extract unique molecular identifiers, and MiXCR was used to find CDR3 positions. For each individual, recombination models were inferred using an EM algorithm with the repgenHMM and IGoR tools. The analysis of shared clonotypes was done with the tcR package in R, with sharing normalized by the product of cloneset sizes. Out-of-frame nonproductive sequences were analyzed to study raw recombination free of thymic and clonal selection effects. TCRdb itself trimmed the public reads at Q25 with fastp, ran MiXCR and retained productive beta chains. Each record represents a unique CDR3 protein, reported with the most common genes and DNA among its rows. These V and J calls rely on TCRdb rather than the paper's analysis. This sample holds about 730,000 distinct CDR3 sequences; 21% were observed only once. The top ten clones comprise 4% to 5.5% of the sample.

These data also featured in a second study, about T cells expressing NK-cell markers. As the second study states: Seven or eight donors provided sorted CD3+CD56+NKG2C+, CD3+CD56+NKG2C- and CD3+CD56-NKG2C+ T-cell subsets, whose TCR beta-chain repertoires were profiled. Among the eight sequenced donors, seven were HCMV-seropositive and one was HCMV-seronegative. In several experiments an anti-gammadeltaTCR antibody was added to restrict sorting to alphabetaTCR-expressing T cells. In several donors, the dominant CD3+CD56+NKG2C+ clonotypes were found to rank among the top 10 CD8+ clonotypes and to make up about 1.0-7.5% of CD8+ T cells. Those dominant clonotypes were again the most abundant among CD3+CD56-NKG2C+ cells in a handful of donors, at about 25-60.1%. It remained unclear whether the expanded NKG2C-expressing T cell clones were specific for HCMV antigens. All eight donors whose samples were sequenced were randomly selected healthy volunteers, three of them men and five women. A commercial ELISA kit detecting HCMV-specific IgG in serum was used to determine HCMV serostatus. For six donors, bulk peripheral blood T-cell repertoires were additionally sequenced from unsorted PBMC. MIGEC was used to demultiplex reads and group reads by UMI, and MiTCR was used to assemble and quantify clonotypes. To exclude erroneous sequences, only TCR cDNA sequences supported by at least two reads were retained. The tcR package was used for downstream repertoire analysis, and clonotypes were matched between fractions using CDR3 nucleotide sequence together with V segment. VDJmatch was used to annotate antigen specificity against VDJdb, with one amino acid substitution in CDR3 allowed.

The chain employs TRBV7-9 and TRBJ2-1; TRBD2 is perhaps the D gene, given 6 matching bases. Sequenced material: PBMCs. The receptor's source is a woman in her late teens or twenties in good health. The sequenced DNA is TGTGCCAGCAGTCGACTAGTCTCCTACAATGAGCGGTTCTTC. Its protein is CASSRLVSYNERFF.